This T cell receptor beta chain was recorded in a study of blood T cell repertoires in COVID-19. Study information: Sample material is recorded as cDNA or gDNA derived from T cells, B-cell-depleted T cells, or PBMCs.

The data were produced by immunoSEQ multiplex PCR, yet TCRdb's version contains in-frame clones alone and is incomplete. The sample yields approximately 160,000 clones, over 60% seen once. The CDR3 totals 17 residues. This chain links TRBV1 with TRBJ1-5; the table calls TRBD1, which could not be checked here. TRBV1 constitutes a pseudogene. Sample: peripheral blood. This receptor was obtained from a man between 60 and 75 years old with acute or convalescent COVID-19. In DNA, the CDR3 is TGCACCAGCAGCCAGTGCCGGGACACGGATAGCAATCAGCCCCAGCATTTT. This encodes CTSSQCRDTDSNQPQHF.